This T cell receptor (beta chain) was captured by sequencing in a study of blood T cell repertoires in COVID-19. Study-level background: Both acute and convalescent COVID-19 samples were obtained from the United States, Italy and Spain. Sources were T cells, B-cell-depleted T cells, or PBMCs; the material itself was cDNA or gDNA.

Sequencing was performed with immunoSEQ multiplex PCR; in TCRdb, only in-frame clones are kept and a portion is missing. The sample gives more than 40,000 clones, roughly nine tenths of which show up once; approximately 3.1% is in the top ten. Germline CDR1 and CDR2: MDHEN and SYDVKM. The CDR3 covers 16 residues. The V and J ends lost 5 bases and 5 bases, in that order; junction bases with no gene match: 9. The chain is built from TRBV28 and TRBJ1-6; TRBD1 agrees at 7 bases. The sequence came from a woman between 45 and 65 years old who had recovered from COVID-19. The sample comprised PBMCs or T cells enriched from blood (not recorded which). The DNA for the CDR3 is TGTGCCAGCAGTCCGGACAGGAGACCAAATAATTCACCCCTCCACTTT. It yields the protein CASSPDRRPNNSPLHF.